The text below deals with one TCR beta chain. Its specificity is not known. The data were taken from a study of response to subunit inactivated influenza vaccine. TCRdb itself ran the RT-PCR reads through MiXCR, one entry per CDR3 protein. The sample comprises more than 200,000 distinct CDR3 sequences, 12% of which are singletons, and 7.8% rests with the top ten. CDR1 and CDR2 from the germline V gene are DFQATT and SNEGSKA (reference sequence). V dropped 0 bases and J dropped 7 bases, with 13 bases sitting between them. This CDR3 region has 14 residues. Study outcomes and limitations: It was suggested by the authors that few new T cells are recruited by each seasonal influenza vaccination.

Material: non-naive T cells sorted from PBMCs, obtained 14 to 15 days before vaccination. This chain uses TRBV20-1 with TRBJ1-5; D gene ambiguous. This receptor was taken from a man aged 50 to 59 who received an inactivated influenza vaccine. The CDR3: CSAREGPGGQPQHF. CDR3 nucleotides: TGCAGTGCTAGAGAAGGTCCGGGAGGCCAGCCCCAGCATTTT.